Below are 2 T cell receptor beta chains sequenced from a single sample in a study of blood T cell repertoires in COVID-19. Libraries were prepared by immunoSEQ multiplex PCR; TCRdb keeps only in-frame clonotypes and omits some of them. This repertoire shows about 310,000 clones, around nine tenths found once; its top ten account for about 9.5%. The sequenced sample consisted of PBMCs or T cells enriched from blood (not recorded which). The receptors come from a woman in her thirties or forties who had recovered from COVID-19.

CDR3 sequence reads: CASSIVLAGGDEQFF. The CDR3 DNA reads TGTGCCAGTAGTATAGTCCTAGCGGGGGGCGATGAGCAGTTCTTC. The V gene is TRBV19, the J gene TRBJ2-1; 11 nucleotides align to TRBD2. After removal of 1 base from V and 8 bases from J, the junction contained 4 bases not matched to a gene. The germline CDR1 and CDR2 sequences are LNHDA and SQIVND (reference sequence). The CDR3 consists of 15 residues.

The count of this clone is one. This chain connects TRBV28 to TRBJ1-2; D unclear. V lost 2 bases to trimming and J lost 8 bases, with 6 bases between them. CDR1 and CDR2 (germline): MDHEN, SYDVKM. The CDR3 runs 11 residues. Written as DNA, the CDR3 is TGTGCCAGCAGTTTAAAGAGCGGCTACACCTTC. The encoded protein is CASSLKSGYTF.